This T cell receptor beta chain was identified in a study of control samples from healthy donors and cancer patients. Trimming shortened V by 5 bases and J by 1 base, and 14 bases separated the two germline ends. The CDR3 has 14 amino acids. The V gene's germline CDR1 is GTSNPN and CDR2 SVGIG (reference sequence). The protocol was immunoSEQ multiplex PCR, while the TCRdb copy is restricted to in-frame clones and leaves out a portion. The table has just over 80,000 clones, about 90% seen once. The chain uses TRBV30 and TRBJ1-1; the D gene is possibly TRBD1 (6 bases). The receptor's source is a man between 50 and 59 years old in good health. The specimen sequenced was blood. This CDR3 reads CAWDPGQGNTEAFF. CDR3 DNA: TGTGCCTGGGACCCGGGACAAGGGAACACTGAAGCTTTCTTT.